These 8 T cell receptor beta chains share one sample of origin, sequenced in a study of T cells in Graves' hyperthyroidism and ophthalmopathy. The CDR3 regions of TCR beta were amplified from RNA transcripts. When the TCR CDR3 underwent first-round RT-PCR, the HTBI primer set was used. TCRdb re-derived calls from the multiplex PCR reads in MiXCR, one entry per CDR3 protein. The table records approximately 370,000 distinct CDR3 sequences, approximately 18% of them present only once. The sample comprised blood. The receptor source for this set is a woman in her twenties or thirties with Graves' hyperthyroidism that later progressed to Graves' ophthalmopathy.

The chain combines TRBV4-1 with TRBJ1-3; TRBD1 might be the D (6 bases). The germline V and J ends were trimmed by 9 bases and 3 bases, with 12 bases remaining between them. Germline V gene data show CDR1 as MGHRA and CDR2 as YSYEKL. CDR3 size: 13 residues. CDR3 nucleotides: TGCGCCAGTCGGGGGGCAGGTGGAAACACCATATATTTT. It encodes CASRGAGGNTIYF.

As for this clonotype: A much larger clone differs from this one at a single base, so this may be a read error. The V gene is TRBV5-1, the J gene TRBJ2-2, with TRBD1 matching 8 bases. Germline CDR1 and CDR2: SGHRS and YFSETQ. This CDR3 is built from 15 residues. CDR3 DNA sequence: TGTGCCAGCGGCTTCCGACAGGGGAGGAGCGGGGAGCTGTTTTTT. Encoded protein: CASGFRQGRSGELFF.

This clonotype occurred many times. The chain couples TRBV28 to TRBJ2-7, with 14 positions matching TRBD2. V was pared by 6 bases and J by 0 bases, with 1 base of the junction left unmatched. The CDR3 is made up of 15 amino acids. Per the germline V gene, CDR1 is MDHEN and CDR2 is SYDVKM. The CDR3 sequence is CASRGTSGSSYEQYF. The CDR3 DNA reads TGTGCCAGCAGGGGGACTAGCGGGAGCTCCTACGAGCAGTACTTC.

The rearrangement links TRBV7-8 to TRBJ2-3, with 9 bases matching TRBD1. The CDR3 has 16 amino acids. CDR1 is SGHVS and CDR2 is FQNEAQ in the germline V gene. V lost 3 bases and J lost 2; bases outside the gene matches: 6. CDR3 amino acids: CASSFIGQGYTDTQYF. As DNA, the CDR3 is TGTGCCAGCAGCTTCATAGGACAGGGGTACACAGATACGCAGTATTTT.

This clonotype has a count of ten or more. This rearrangement joins TRBV20-1 to TRBJ1-1; 12 bases agree with TRBD1. The CDR3 sequence is 15 residues long. V trimming: 5 bases; J trimming: 4 bases; junction bases outside the gene matches: 8. Germline V CDR1 and CDR2: DFQATT, SNEGSKA (reference sequence). The DNA of the CDR3 is TGCAGTGCTGGGGGGGGACAGGGGGCCGGCACTGAAGCTTTCTTT. Translating it yields CSAGGGQGAGTEAFF.

This clonotype was counted ten times or more. The gene calls are TRBV5-8 and TRBJ2-4, with a possible D match to TRBD1 (5 bases). CDR3 length equals 14 residues. V was trimmed by 0 bases and J by 3 bases, leaving 7 bases between them. Germline loops: CDR1 SGHTS, CDR2 YDEGEE. The CDR3: CASSLVGVKNIQYF. CDR3 DNA: TGTGCCAGCAGCTTGGTAGGGGTCAAAAACATTCAGTACTTC.

The table lists this clonotype with a count of one. The junction departs from germline at one end; a sequencing error may be responsible. The chain joins TRBV11-2 to TRBJ2-5, with 11 bases that match TRBD2. The CDR3 sequence is 11 residues long. Per the germline V gene, CDR1 is SGHAT and CDR2 is FQNNGV. The CDR3 protein is CASSSGLAVNF. Written as DNA, the CDR3 is TGTGCCAGCAGCTCGGGACTAGCGGTTAACTTC.

On this clonotype: The junction shows a germline mismatch at one end, possibly a read error. The chain employs TRBV6-1 and TRBJ1-5, with no clear D. Germline values: CDR1 MNHNS, CDR2 SASEGT. The CDR3 has 14 residues. The CDR3 coding sequence is TGTGCCGGCAGTGAAGGGTCGGATTATCAGCCCCAGCATTTT. This codes for CAGSEGSDYQPQHF.